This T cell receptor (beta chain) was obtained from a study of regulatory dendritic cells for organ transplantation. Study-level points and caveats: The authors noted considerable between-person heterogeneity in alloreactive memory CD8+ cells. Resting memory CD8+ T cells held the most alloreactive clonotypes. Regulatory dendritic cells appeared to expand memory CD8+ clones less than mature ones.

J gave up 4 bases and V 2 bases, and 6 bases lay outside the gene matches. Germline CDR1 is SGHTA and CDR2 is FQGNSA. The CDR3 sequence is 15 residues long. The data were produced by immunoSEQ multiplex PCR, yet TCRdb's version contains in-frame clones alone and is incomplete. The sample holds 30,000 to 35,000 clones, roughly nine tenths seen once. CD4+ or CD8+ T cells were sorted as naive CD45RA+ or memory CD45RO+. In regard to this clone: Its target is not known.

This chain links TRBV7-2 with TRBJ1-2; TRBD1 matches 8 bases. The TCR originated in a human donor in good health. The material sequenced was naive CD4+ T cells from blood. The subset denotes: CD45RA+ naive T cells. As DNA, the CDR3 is TGTGCCAGCAGCTTATTTTCACAGGGGGGCTATGGCTACACCTTC. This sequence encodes CASSLFSQGGYGYTF.